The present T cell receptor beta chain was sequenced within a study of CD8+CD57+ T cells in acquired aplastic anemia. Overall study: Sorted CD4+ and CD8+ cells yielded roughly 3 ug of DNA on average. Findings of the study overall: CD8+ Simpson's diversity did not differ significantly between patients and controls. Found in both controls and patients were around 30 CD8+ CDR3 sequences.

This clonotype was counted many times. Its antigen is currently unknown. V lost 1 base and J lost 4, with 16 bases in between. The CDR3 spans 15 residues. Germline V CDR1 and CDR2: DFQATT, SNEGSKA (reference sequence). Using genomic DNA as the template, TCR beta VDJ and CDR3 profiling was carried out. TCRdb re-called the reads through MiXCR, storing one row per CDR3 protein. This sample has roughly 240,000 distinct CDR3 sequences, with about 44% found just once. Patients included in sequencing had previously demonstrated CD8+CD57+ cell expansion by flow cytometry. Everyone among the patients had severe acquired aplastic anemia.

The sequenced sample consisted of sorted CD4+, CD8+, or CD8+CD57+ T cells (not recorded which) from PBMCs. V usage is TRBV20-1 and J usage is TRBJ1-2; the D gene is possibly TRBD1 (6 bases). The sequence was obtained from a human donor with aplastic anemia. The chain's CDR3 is CSARALGDTLYGYTF. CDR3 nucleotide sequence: TGCAGTGCTAGAGCATTAGGGGACACGCTCTATGGCTACACCTTC.